This TCR beta chain was sequenced in a study of shared clonotypes between healthy human individuals. Study results and caveats: As a rule, naive subsets had a larger estimated richness than memory subsets. In the sorted subsets, rarefaction showed sequencing was incomplete despite large depth.

V trimming: 6 bases; J trimming: 5 bases; junction bases outside the gene matches: 8. The CDR3 has 16 residues. The germline V gene encodes CDR1 MNHEY and CDR2 SMNVEV (reference sequence). It was around 190 ng DNA, about 30,000 T cell genomes, that sorted-subset replicate PCRs used. In the original processing: ImmunoSEQ output held junction-only sequences without quality scores, so filtering differed. Generated by immunoSEQ multiplex PCR, the TCRdb table keeps only in-frame clones and is missing some. The DNA gave D and trimming, while V, J and clone size come from that table. The data show millions of clones, 90% to 95% seen once. A note on this clone: Its specificity is not known.

The TCR was taken from a man between 18 and 29 years old in good health. V usage is TRBV27 and J usage is TRBJ2-7; 15 nucleotides align to TRBD2. The sample comprised naive CD4+ T cells sorted from blood. Subset denoted: CD45RA+ positively selected. The CDR3 region is CASSQPGTSGRHEQYF. The CDR3 nucleotides are TGTGCCAGCAGCCAACCCGGGACTAGCGGGAGGCACGAGCAGTACTTC.